One sample yielded the 14 T cell receptor beta chains listed below, sequenced in a study of graft-versus-host responses after intestinal transplantation (dated by TCRdb to the early 2020s). The method was the immunoSEQ multiplex PCR assay. In TCRdb, the immuneACCESS table is reduced to in-frame sequences with V and J assigned. These tables do not hold every clone; where another copy was compared, an unresolved V gene accounts for under half, and the others remain unexplained. For this sample there are tens of thousands of clones; around 78% appear just once. Clones ranked in the top ten supply 0.95% to 1.3% of the sample. Specimen: PBMCs, collected approximately 28 days after intestinal transplant. The receptors originated from a human patient who received an intestinal transplant, so some T cells may come from the graft donor.

This clone came up once. The rearrangement joins TRBV29-1 to TRBJ1-2; D remains ambiguous. This CDR3 contains 13 residues. Germline values: CDR1 SQVTM, CDR2 ANQGSEA. V lost 1 base and J lost 3, with 9 bases in between. The CDR3 DNA reads TGCAGCGTTGAAGCCGGGAACGACTATGGCTACACCTTC. Its translation is CSVEAGNDYGYTF.

The V call is TRBV28, the J call TRBJ1-3, with D uncertain. This CDR3 comprises 16 residues. The germline V gene encodes CDR1 MDHEN and CDR2 SYDVKM. Deletions cut 8 bases from V and 0 bases from J, with 17 bases between. Here the CDR3 DNA reads TGTGCCAGCTCGAGAACAGCCACATACTCTGGAAACACCATATATTTT. It specifies CASSRTATYSGNTIYF.

The chain combines TRBV9 with TRBJ1-2, with 7 bases identical to TRBD1. Germline CDR1 SGDLS, CDR2 YYNGEE. Trimming cost V 3 bases and J 6 bases; bases outside gene matches: 14. The CDR3 length is 16 residues. CDR3 in amino acids: CASSAQQGLGSDGYTF. The CDR3 DNA is TGTGCCAGCAGCGCCCAACAGGGGTTGGGTTCTGATGGCTACACCTTC.

This chain uses TRBV7-3 with TRBJ2-4, with 8 bases aligning to TRBD1. Germline V gives CDR1 SGHTA, CDR2 FQGTGA. J lost 0 bases, V lost 3 bases, and 4 bases had no gene match. The CDR3 length is 16 residues. CDR3 nucleotide sequence: TGTGCCAGCAGCTTCGGACAGGGAAGAGCCAAAAACATTCAGTACTTC. As protein: CASSFGQGRAKNIQYF.

The CDR3 region is CASSLSAPYEQYF. CDR3 nucleotides: TGTGCCAGCAGTTTATCGGCCCCCTACGAGCAGTACTTC. This rearrangement joins TRBV27 to TRBJ2-7, with unresolved D. The CDR3 runs 13 residues. Trimming removed 0 bases at V and 2 bases at J, with 5 bases between. Germline assignment: CDR1 MNHEY and CDR2 SMNVEV (reference sequence).

The sample holds one count of this clone. J is TRBJ2-5 and V is TRBV11-3, with 9 positions matching TRBD1. The J call is uncertain, as TRBJ2-7 better fits the DNA end. The CDR3 is made up of 14 amino acids. Per the germline V gene, CDR1 is SGHNT and CDR2 is YENEEA. CDR3 protein: CASSFTGGGYEQYF. DNA of the CDR3: TGTGCCAGCAGCTTTACAGGGGGCGGCTACGAGCAGTACTTC.

The chain combines TRBV4-1 with TRBJ2-1, with 13 positions matching TRBD2. Looked up from germline, CDR1 is MGHRA and CDR2 is YSYEKL. CDR3 size: 17 residues. Unmatched junction bases numbered 7, after V lost 4 bases and J lost 4 bases. The CDR3 loop is CASSLRTSGSGYNEQFF. CDR3 nucleotides: TGCGCCAGCAGCCTTCGGACTAGCGGGAGTGGTTACAATGAGCAGTTCTTC.

The rearrangement joins TRBV14 to TRBJ2-5; TRBD2 agrees at 7 bases. The J call may be in error: the DNA end matches TRBJ2-7 better. Per germline, CDR1 SGHDN and CDR2 FVKESK. The CDR3 is 14 amino acids. The CDR3 DNA follows: TGTGCCAGCAGCCAAGCGGGAGGTAGCTACGAGCAGTACTTC. It encodes CASSQAGGSYEQYF.

CDR3 loop: CASTLDRVFYQPQHF. CDR3 sequence (DNA): TGTGCCAGTACCCTGGACAGGGTTTTTTATCAGCCCCAGCATTTT. V gene TRBV19 combines with J gene TRBJ1-5; the match to TRBD1 covers 8 bases. Germline CDR1 is LNHDA and CDR2 is SQIVND (reference sequence). V shed 7 bases, J shed 5 bases, and the junction held 10 bases outside the gene matches. The CDR3 is made up of 15 amino acids.

V usage is TRBV28 and J usage is TRBJ2-1; 9 bases map to TRBD2. The CDR3 totals 15 residues. The V gene end was trimmed by 8 bases and the J gene end by 7 bases; junction bases not matched to a gene: 12. From germline, CDR1 is MDHEN and CDR2 SYDVKM. This CDR3 reads CASLPLAGTGNEQFF. In DNA form, the CDR3 reads TGTGCCAGCCTTCCTCTAGCGGGAACGGGGAATGAGCAGTTCTTC.

The chain couples TRBV15 to TRBJ2-2; no reliable D call. Germline CDR1 is LNHNV and CDR2 is YYDKDF (reference sequence). V was trimmed by 0 bases and J by 5 bases, leaving 4 bases between them. The CDR3 length is 13 residues. CDR3 in DNA: TGTGCCACCAGCAGAGATATTACCGGGGAGCTGTTTTTT. Protein sequence: CATSRDITGELFF.

The chain couples TRBV10-3 to TRBJ2-4; 9 bases are a match to TRBD2. The CDR3 covers 16 residues. Looked up from germline, CDR1 is ENHRY and CDR2 is SYGVKD. V lost 0 bases, J lost 8 bases, and 8 bases stayed unmatched. This chain's CDR3 is CAISESVAGGEDIQYF. The DNA for the CDR3 is TGTGCCATCAGTGAGTCGGTGGCGGGAGGGGAGGACATTCAGTACTTC.

The CDR3 DNA reads as TGTGCCAGCAGCTTCGCTAGCGGGAGGAACACCGGGGAGCTGTTTTTT. Amino acids: CASSFASGRNTGELFF. The rearrangement links TRBV7-9 to TRBJ2-2; 10 bases align to TRBD2. The germline gives CDR1 SEHNR, CDR2 FQNEAQ (reference sequence). Trimming at V came to 3 bases and at J to 1 base, leaving 2 bases not matched to a gene. The CDR3 length is 16 residues.

This chain joins TRBV11-2 and TRBJ1-3; 7 bases map to TRBD1. Germline V gives CDR1 SGHAT, CDR2 FQNNGV. J was trimmed by 0 bases and V by 5 bases; bases with no gene match: 10. The CDR3 extends over 17 amino acids. In nucleotides, the CDR3 is TGTGCCAGCAGCCGTTGGGACAGAGAGAGCTCTGGAAACACCATATATTTT. Protein: CASSRWDRESSGNTIYF.